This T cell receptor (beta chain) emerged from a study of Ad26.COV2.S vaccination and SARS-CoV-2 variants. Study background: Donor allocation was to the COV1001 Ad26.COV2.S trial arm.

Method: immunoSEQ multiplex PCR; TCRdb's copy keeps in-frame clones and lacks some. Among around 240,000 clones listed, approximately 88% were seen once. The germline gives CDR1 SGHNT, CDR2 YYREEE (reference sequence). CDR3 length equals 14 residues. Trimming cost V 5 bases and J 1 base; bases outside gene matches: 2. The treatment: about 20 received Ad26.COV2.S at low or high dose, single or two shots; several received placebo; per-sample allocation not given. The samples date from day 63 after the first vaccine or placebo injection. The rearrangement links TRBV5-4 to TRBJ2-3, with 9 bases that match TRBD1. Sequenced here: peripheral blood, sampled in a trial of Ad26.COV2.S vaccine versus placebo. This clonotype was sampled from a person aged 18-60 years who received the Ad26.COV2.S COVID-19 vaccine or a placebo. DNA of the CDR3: TGTGCCAGCAGGTGGGACAGGGGCACAGATACGCAGTATTTT. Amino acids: CASRWDRGTDTQYF. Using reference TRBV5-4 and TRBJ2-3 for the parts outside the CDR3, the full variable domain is ETGVTQSPTHLIKTRGQQVTLRCSSQSGHNTVSWYQQALGQGPQFIFQYYREEENGRGNFPPRFSGLQFPNYSSELNVNALELDDSALYLCASRWDRGTDTQYFGPGTRLTVL.